This entry describes one T cell receptor beta chain. Germline CDR1 and CDR2: SGHTA and FQGTGA. This CDR3 contains 16 residues. V dropped 5 bases and J dropped 7; count of bases not matched to a gene: 16. A single record per CDR3 protein comes from TCRdb applying MiXCR to the reads. This table holds under 250,000 distinct CDR3 sequences, around 12% found once. The data derive from a study of T cell repertoires in cytomegalovirus infection. The receptor was derived from a human donor in good health (CMV status not recorded). Some clones in this sample may be carry-over from other donors' samples. V gene TRBV7-3 combines with J gene TRBJ2-7; 8 bases fit TRBD2. Sequenced: PBMCs. The CDR3 nucleotides are TGTGCCAGCAGCCAAGAGGGAGCTAGCGGGTCGCGGGAGCAGTACTTC. It translates to CASSQEGASGSREQYF.